This T cell receptor beta chain appears in the sequencing data of a study of vaccination and CD4 T cells after COVID-19. The Oncomine TCR Beta short-read assay was applied to DNA of cultured CD4+ T cells. Genomic DNA was drawn out of CD4+ T cells grown in culture. MiXCR, run by TCRdb on the PCR reads, gives a single entry per CDR3 protein. The sample includes around 10,000 distinct CDR3 sequences, 34% of them seen just once. The treatment: roughly ten-day PBMC culture with coronavirus spike peptide pools or control peptides (ViraFEST assay). It was before the COVID-19 pandemic (2011-2018) that the unexposed donor's CD4+ T cells were collected. Cultures of PBMCs, some 2 million per well, were set up with 10 IU/ml IL-2 and about 10 ug/ml peptide pools. Cells permitting, SARS-CoV-2 S/N served as probes for unexposed-donor CD4+ T cells, and four cold-coronavirus spikes did too. This clonotype was seen a few times. Its specificity is unknown.

Germline V lookup: CDR1 MNHNS, CDR2 SASEGT. Trimming cost V 6 bases and J 8 bases; bases outside gene matches: 8. This CDR3 has 14 amino acids. The chain employs TRBV6-1 and TRBJ2-1, with 9 bases identical to TRBD1. The sample consisted of CD4+ T cells from blood, cultured in vitro. The TCR originated in a human donor in good health. CDR3 sequence (DNA): TGTGCCAGCAGGCCGGGACAGGGTATCGATGAGCAGTTCTTC. This translates into CASRPGQGIDEQFF.